The 7 T cell receptor beta chains given below trace back to one sample, sequenced in a study of T cell clonotyping in hematopoietic cell transplantation. Some clones are missing from TCRdb's copy, which holds only in-frame ones; the method was immunoSEQ multiplex PCR. This sample has about 2,700 clones, with 65% to 85% found just once. Sequences were derived from peripheral blood mononuclear cells, sampled 180 days after allogeneic stem cell transplant. These receptors all stem from a male patient aged 55-69 years who had an allogeneic stem cell transplant, so T cells may come from the graft donor. Some clones in this sample may be carry-over from other donors' samples.

V gene TRBV30 combines with J gene TRBJ2-4, with D hard to call. V was shortened by 2 bases and J by 7 bases, with 12 bases between the two germline ends. Germline CDR1 reads GTSNPN; CDR2 reads SVGIG (reference sequence). This CDR3 region has 13 residues. Here the CDR3 reads CAWSSGLGNIQYF. The DNA of the CDR3 is TGTGCCTGGAGTTCGGGTCTCGGGAACATTCAGTACTTC.

The chain recombines TRBV4-1 with TRBJ2-7; D is ambiguous. The ends were cut back, 2 bases at V and 2 bases at J, with 13 bases in the middle. This CDR3 comprises 15 residues. From germline, CDR1 is MGHRA and CDR2 YSYEKL. The chain's CDR3 is CASSQYQSRTYEQYF. In DNA, the CDR3 is TGCGCCAGCAGCCAATACCAGAGCAGGACCTACGAGCAGTACTTC.

This clone appeared a few times. The V call is TRBV28, the J call TRBJ2-7; weak D call: TRBD2 (5 bases). Germline-derived CDR1 and CDR2 are MDHEN and SYDVKM. The ends were cut back, 5 bases at V and 0 bases at J, with 11 bases in the middle. The CDR3 runs 14 residues. CDR3 region: CASSQRALSYEQYF. The DNA for the CDR3 is TGTGCCAGCAGTCAGAGGGCCCTCTCCTACGAGCAGTACTTC. Full variable domain (rest looked up from reference TRBV28 and TRBJ2-7): DVKVTQSSRYLVKRTGEKVFLECVQDMDHENMFWYRQDPGLGLRLIYFSYDVKMKEKGDIPEGYSVSREKKERFSLILESASTNQTSMYLCASSQRALSYEQYFGPGTRLTVT.

The chain uses TRBV6-6 and TRBJ2-7; D perhaps matches TRBD2 (7 bases). The CDR3 runs 12 residues. V lost 5 bases and J lost 4, with 9 bases in between. Germline V lookup: CDR1 MNHNY, CDR2 SVGAGI (reference sequence). The chain's CDR3 is CASSSGTYEQYF. The CDR3 bases are TGTGCCAGCAGTAGCGGGACATACGAGCAGTACTTC.

The V and J genes are TRBV14 and TRBJ2-3; the match to TRBD2 covers 7 bases. J lost 2 bases, V lost 1 base, and 0 bases had no gene match. Per the germline V gene, CDR1 is SGHDN and CDR2 is FVKESK. This CDR3 has 14 residues. The CDR3 DNA reads as TGTGCCAGCAGCCAAGGGGACTACACAGATACGCAGTATTTT. This gives the protein CASSQGDYTDTQYF.

V usage is TRBV30 and J usage is TRBJ2-1; a possible D gene is TRBD2 (5 bases). Germline values: CDR1 GTSNPN, CDR2 SVGIG (reference sequence). This CDR3 contains 12 residues. V lost 1 base to trimming and J lost 5 bases, with 6 bases between them. The CDR3, as DNA: TGTGCCTGGAGTGAGACTAACAATGAGCAGTTCTTC. Protein product: CAWSETNNEQFF. Variable domain in full (rest from reference TRBV30 and TRBJ2-1): SQTIHQWPATLVQPVGSPLSLECTVEGTSNPNLYWYRQAAGRGLQLLFYSVGIGQISSEVPQNLSASRPQDRQFILSSKKLLLSDSGFYLCAWSETNNEQFFGPGTRLTVL.

This chain links TRBV6-5 with TRBJ1-5; D is undetermined. The CDR3 is 14 amino acids. Germline loops: CDR1 MNHEY, CDR2 SVGAGI. The V end was cut by 6 bases, the J end by 3 bases, with 12 bases between. The CDR3 DNA reads as TGTGCCAGCAGCCTCAGGAGCGACAATCAGCCCCAGCATTTT. This codes for CASSLRSDNQPQHF.